The clone carrying this TCR beta chain was detected many times. TCRdb called the PCR reads again in MiXCR, with one record for every CDR3 protein. The sample contains around 320,000 distinct CDR3 sequences, roughly 24% of which appear only once. Germline lookup yields CDR1 SEHNR and CDR2 FQNEAQ (reference sequence). The CDR3 is 16 residues long. J gave up 3 bases and V 2 bases, and 9 bases lay outside the gene matches. The data were taken from a study of molecular identifiers for immune sequencing clone quantification. Sequencing was performed on naive CD8+ T cells from blood, with Jurkat cell RNA spiked in. Subset reported: FACS-sorted CD8+CD4-CCR7+CD45RA+ naive T cells. The source is a human donor in good health. Some libraries in this study had Jurkat cell RNA spiked in. V usage is TRBV7-9 and J usage is TRBJ2-7; 8 nucleotides match TRBD1. CDR3 coding DNA: TGTGCCAGCAGCTTAAGCGCGCGGGACAGGAACTACGAGCAGTACTTC. This encodes CASSLSARDRNYEQYF.